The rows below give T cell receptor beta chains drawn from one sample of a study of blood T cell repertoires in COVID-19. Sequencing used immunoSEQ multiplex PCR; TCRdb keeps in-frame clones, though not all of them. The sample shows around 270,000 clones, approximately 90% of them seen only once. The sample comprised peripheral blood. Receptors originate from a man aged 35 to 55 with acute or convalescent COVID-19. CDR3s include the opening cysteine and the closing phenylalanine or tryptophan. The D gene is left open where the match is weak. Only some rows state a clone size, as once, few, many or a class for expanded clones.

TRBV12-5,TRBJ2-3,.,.,CASGVRGGTDTQYF,TGTGCTAGTGGGGTCAGGGGGGGCACAGATACGCAGTATTTT
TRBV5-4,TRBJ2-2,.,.,CASTLGGTGELFF,TGTGCCAGCACGCTGGGGGGTACCGGGGAGCTGTTTTTT
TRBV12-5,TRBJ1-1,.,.,CASGFHSEAFF,TGTGCTAGTGGTTTTCACTCTGAAGCTTTCTTT
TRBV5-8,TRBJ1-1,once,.,CASSLSGEIQGAFF,TGTGCCAGCAGCTTGTCAGGGGAGATTCAGGGAGCTTTCTTT
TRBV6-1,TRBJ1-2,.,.,CASSELGGREGYGYTF,TGTGCCAGCAGTGAATTAGGTGGCAGGGAAGGGTATGGCTACACCTTC
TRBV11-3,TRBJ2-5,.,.,CASSLGGKETQYF,TGTGCCAGCAGCTTAGGAGGCAAAGAGACCCAGTACTTC
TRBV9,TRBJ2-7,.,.,CASSPLGGHREQYF,TGTGCCAGCAGCCCCTTGGGGGGGCATCGGGAGCAGTACTTC
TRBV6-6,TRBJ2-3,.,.,CASSYGWGGTDTQYF,TGTGCCAGCAGTTACGGGTGGGGCGGCACAGATACGCAGTATTTT
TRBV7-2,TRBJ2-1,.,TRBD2,CASSLVGGFDNEQFF,TGTGCCAGCAGCTTAGTGGGAGGGTTCGACAATGAGCAGTTCTTC
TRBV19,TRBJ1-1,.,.,CASSVSGKTEAFF,TGTGCCAGTAGTGTCTCAGGGAAAACTGAAGCTTTCTTT
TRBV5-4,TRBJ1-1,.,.,CASSLDGGLEAFF,TGTGCCAGCAGCTTGGATGGCGGTCTCGAAGCTTTCTTT
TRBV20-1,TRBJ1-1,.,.,CTAGGGTEAFF,TGCACCGCGGGAGGGGGGACTGAAGCTTTCTTT
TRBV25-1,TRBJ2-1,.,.,CASSDYFYNEQFF,TGTGCCAGCAGTGACTACTTCTACAATGAGCAGTTCTTC
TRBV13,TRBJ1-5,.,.,CASSLAGRVLNQPQHF,TGTGCCAGCAGCTTAGCTGGCAGGGTGCTCAATCAGCCCCAGCATTTT
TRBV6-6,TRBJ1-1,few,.,CASSYFPGLYTEAFF,TGTGCCAGCAGTTACTTCCCCGGACTTTACACTGAAGCTTTCTTT
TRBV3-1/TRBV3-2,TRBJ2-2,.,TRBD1,CASSQRRTDRANTGELFF,TGTGCCAGCAGCCAGCGCCGGACGGACAGGGCTAACACCGGGGAGCTGTTTTTT
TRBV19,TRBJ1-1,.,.,CASSIVKGTEAFF,TGTGCCAGTAGTATAGTAAAGGGGACTGAAGCTTTCTTT
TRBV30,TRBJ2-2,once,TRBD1,CAWGEGARAGELFF,TGTGCCTGGGGCGAGGGGGCGCGCGCCGGGGAGCTGTTTTTT
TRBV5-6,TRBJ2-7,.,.,CASSPTGRFYEQYF,TGTGCCAGCAGCCCGACAGGTCGGTTCTACGAGCAGTACTTC
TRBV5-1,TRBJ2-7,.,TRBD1,CASGTGSSYEQYF,TGCGCCAGCGGGACAGGGAGTTCCTACGAGCAGTACTTC
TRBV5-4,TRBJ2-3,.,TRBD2,CASSPRLAGYHTQYF,TGTGCCAGCAGCCCCCGACTAGCGGGGTACCATACGCAGTATTTT
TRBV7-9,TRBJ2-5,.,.,CASSLLTAQETQYF,TGTGCCAGCAGCTTACTGACAGCACAAGAGACCCAGTACTTC
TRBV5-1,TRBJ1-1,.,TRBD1,CASGTGGADTEAFF,TGCGCCAGCGGGACAGGGGGCGCAGACACTGAAGCTTTCTTT
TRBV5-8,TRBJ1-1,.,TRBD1,CASSFRGAGGTEAFF,TGTGCCAGCAGCTTCAGGGGAGCAGGGGGCACTGAAGCTTTCTTT
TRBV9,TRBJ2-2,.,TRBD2,CASSVTSGGFGELFF,TGTGCCAGCAGCGTAACTAGCGGGGGGTTCGGGGAGCTGTTTTTT
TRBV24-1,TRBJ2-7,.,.,CATSEPTLDEQYF,TGTGCCACCAGTGAACCGACACTCGACGAGCAGTACTTC
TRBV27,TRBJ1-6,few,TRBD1,CASSLEYRGGSPLHF,TGTGCCAGCAGTTTAGAGTACAGGGGCGGATCACCCCTCCACTTT
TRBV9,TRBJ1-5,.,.,CASSRQDGQPQHF,TGTGCCAGCAGCCGACAGGACGGCCAGCCCCAGCATTTT
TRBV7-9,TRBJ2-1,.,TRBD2,CASSSVWTRAAHNEQFF,TGTGCCAGCAGCTCCGTGTGGACTAGGGCGGCCCACAATGAGCAGTTCTTC
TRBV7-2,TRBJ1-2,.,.,CASSPDKNYGYTF,TGTGCCAGCAGCCCGGACAAGAACTATGGCTACACCTTC
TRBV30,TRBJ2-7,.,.,CASRGPGRYEQYF,TGTGCCTCGCGCGGGCCAGGTCGGTACGAGCAGTACTTC
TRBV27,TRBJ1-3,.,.,CASSPTGFGGGNTIYF,TGTGCCAGCAGTCCCACAGGGTTTGGAGGTGGAAACACCATATATTTT
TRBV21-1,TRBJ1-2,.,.,CASSPYEGANYGYTF,TGTGCCAGCAGCCCATACGAGGGGGCTAACTATGGCTACACCTTC
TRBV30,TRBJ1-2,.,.,CAWTGGPGNFNYGYTF,TGTGCCTGGACCGGGGGGCCAGGAAATTTTAACTATGGCTACACCTTC
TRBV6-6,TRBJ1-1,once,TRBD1,CASRQGMGDTEAFF,TGTGCCAGCCGACAGGGGATGGGTGACACTGAAGCTTTCTTT
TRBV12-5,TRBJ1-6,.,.,CASGWASYNSPLHF,TGTGCTAGTGGTTGGGCATCCTATAATTCACCCCTCCACTTT
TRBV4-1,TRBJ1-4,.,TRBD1,CASSQAGTGKVNEKLFF,TGCGCCAGCAGCCAAGCTGGGACAGGGAAGGTTAATGAAAAACTGTTTTTT
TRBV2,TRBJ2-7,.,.,CASRVRPGPSYEQYF,TGTGCCAGCAGAGTACGGCCAGGGCCCTCCTACGAGCAGTACTTC
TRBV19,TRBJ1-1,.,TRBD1,CASSPFRGTYMNTEAFF,TGTGCCAGTAGTCCTTTCAGGGGGACTTACATGAACACTGAAGCTTTCTTT
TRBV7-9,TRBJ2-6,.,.,CASSPGREPNSGANVLTF,TGTGCCAGCAGCCCCGGACGGGAGCCCAACTCTGGGGCCAACGTCCTGACTTTC
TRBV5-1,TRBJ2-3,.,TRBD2,CASSKGLAGDSTDTQYF,TGCGCCAGCAGCAAGGGACTAGCGGGGGACTCCACAGATACGCAGTATTTT
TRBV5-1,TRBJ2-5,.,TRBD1,CASSLDTGAPETQYF,TGCGCCAGCAGCTTGGATACAGGGGCCCCAGAGACCCAGTACTTC
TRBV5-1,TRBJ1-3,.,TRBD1,CASSLSDRGSGNTIYF,TGCGCCAGCAGCTTGAGCGACAGGGGCTCTGGAAACACCATATATTTT
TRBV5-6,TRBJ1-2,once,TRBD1,CASSLDRGNYGYTF,TGTGCCAGCAGCTTGGACAGGGGGAACTATGGCTACACCTTC
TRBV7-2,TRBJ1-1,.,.,CASSLIRTGGIEAFF,TGTGCCAGCAGCTTAATCCGGACTGGGGGGATTGAAGCTTTCTTT
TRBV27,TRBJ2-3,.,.,CASSFFGGTDTQYF,TGTGCCAGCAGTTTTTTCGGAGGCACAGATACGCAGTATTTT
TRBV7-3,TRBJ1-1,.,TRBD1,CASSPDRGGEAFF,TGTGCCAGCAGCCCGGACAGGGGAGGTGAAGCTTTCTTT
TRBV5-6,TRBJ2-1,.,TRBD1,CASSLPGQGYNEQFF,TGTGCCAGCAGCTTACCGGGACAGGGCTACAATGAGCAGTTCTTC
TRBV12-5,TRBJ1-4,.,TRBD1,CASGSPGTGVEKLFF,TGTGCTAGTGGTTCGCCAGGGACAGGTGTCGAAAAACTGTTTTTT
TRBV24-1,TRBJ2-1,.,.,CATRTAYNEQFF,TGTGCCACCAGAACAGCCTACAATGAGCAGTTCTTC
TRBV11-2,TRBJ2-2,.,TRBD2,CASSLFWGGTGELFF,TGTGCCAGCAGCTTATTCTGGGGGGGCACCGGGGAGCTGTTTTTT
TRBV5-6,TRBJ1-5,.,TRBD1,CASSRTGYGNQPQHF,TGTGCCAGCAGCCGGACAGGGTACGGGAATCAGCCCCAGCATTTT
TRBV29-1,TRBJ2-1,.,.,CSVERSGDEQFF,TGCAGCGTTGAAAGGAGTGGAGATGAGCAGTTCTTC
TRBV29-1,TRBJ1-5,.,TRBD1,CSVGDRDRGLMGPQHF,TGCAGCGTTGGGGATCGGGACAGGGGGCTAATGGGGCCCCAGCATTTT